The sequence of this T cell receptor beta chain was determined in a study of shared clonotypes between healthy human individuals (TCRdb year 2020). As for the study more broadly: The cohort comprised two women and a few men aged 18 to 49 years. Between about 0.94 and 10 billion PBMCs per donor were obtained by leukapheresis. The study deeply sequenced blood TCR repertoires of about 5 healthy adults to estimate repertoire size and the extent of clonotype sharing between individuals. Libraries were prepared and TCR repertoires were sequenced by different laboratories using diverse techniques, in order to increase sequencing depth and limit assay-specific biases. For each donor, CD4 naive and CD4 memory were each run on three plates, CD8 naive on two plates, and CD8 memory on one plate. The paper's findings and limits, for the study overall: Larger estimated clonotype richness was generally found for naive subsets than for memory subsets. Sharing across a handful of donors was observed for approximately 5% of naive CD4, 3.5% of naive CD8, over 2% of memory CD4, and roughly 0.43% of memory CD8 clonotypes. Even with the large sequencing depth, rarefaction of the sorted-subset datasets indicated that sequencing was incomplete. Higher generation probabilities were observed for clonotypes shared by all four sorted-subset donors than for non-shared clonotypes. The genetic and exposure-history diversity represented was limited by the small number of donors. Sampling was restricted to blood, and TCR repertoires in tissues likely differ from the TCR repertoires found in blood. Pairwise subsampling indicated that sequencing depth was expected to affect the degree of clonotype sharing among donors.

Counted from cysteine to phenylalanine, this CDR3 has 16 amino acids. Only the CDR3 DNA is retained, 48 bases long and in frame from the first base. Clipping removes 3 bases from V and 4 bases from J, with 7 as the unmatched junction base count. In the germline V gene, CDR1 corresponds to SGHRS and CDR2 to YFSETQ. Using the deep immunoSEQ assay, TCR CDR3 regions were amplified from genomic DNA by multiplex PCR. Extracted genomic DNA from each cell subset was spread evenly across all wells of several immunoSEQ 96-well plates, with each plate serving as a replicate. Each replicate PCR for sorted subsets received about 0.2 ug genomic DNA, equal to 28,000 or so T cell genomes. Purified libraries were measured with a Qubit 3.0 fluorometer, size-checked on a Bioanalyzer 2100, and measured again with the KAPA Library Quantification kit. Every immunoSEQ 96-well plate was sequenced on a dedicated single-read 150-cycle Illumina NextSeq 550 flow cell. As for the original processing: The immunoSEQ output contained only junctional sequences without quality scores, so filtering could not match that applied to full-length reads. Sequences were annotated with PyIR, a Python wrapper for IgBLAST v1.9, and V/J genes and CDR3 were assigned using IMGT germline references. Reads with weak V/J assignments (E-value above 1e-6), missing CDR3, stop codons, out-of-frame junctions, or ambiguous translated residues were removed. V3J clonotypes were defined as sequences sharing the same inferred V gene, J gene, and CDR3 amino acid sequence. The percentage overlap between two repertoires was calculated by dividing the number of shared unique clonotypes by the size of the smaller repertoire. RTK rarefaction, the Chao1 estimator, and Recon v2.1 estimates of unobserved clonotypes were used to assess repertoire richness. Generation probabilities for all TCRbeta clonotypes obtained by the gDNA method from several donors were computed using OLGA. Not all clones reach the TCRdb copy of this immuneACCESS table, which keeps in-frame sequences only. Checked studies attribute under half of the gap to unresolved V genes and leave the rest unexplained. V and J calls plus clone size are reproduced from that table; the DNA served to infer D and trimming. The sample data list over 1.5 million clones, and 95% to 99% of these were observed just once. Of the sample, roughly 0.4% falls within the top ten clones.

Worth noting for this clone: The antigen it binds to is not known. Base-call qualities are not available, and no considerably larger clone is one nucleotide away.

Donors were healthy HIV-negative adults with no recently reported acute infections or vaccinations. Every donor was a Caucasian adult living in Nashville, Tennessee, USA. CD4+ T cells were enriched by magnetic negative selection; naive cells were then positively selected on CD45RA, and the negative fraction formed the memory subset. After blood collection by leukapheresis, PBMCs were isolated using Ficoll-Histopaque density gradient centrifugation and then cryopreserved in the vapor phase of liquid nitrogen. Purity and quantity of every magnetically sorted T cell population were checked by analytical flow cytometry. Genomic DNA was isolated from each sorted fraction and quantified by UV absorbance on a Nanodrop 2000c.

Rearrangement joined TRBV5-1 to TRBJ2-7; the junction holds 13 bases that match TRBD2. Sample: naive CD4+ T cells sorted from blood. The label giving this sample's cell subset or site can be read as: CD45RA+ positively selected. This TCR was recovered from a man aged 30 to 45 in good health. CDR3 reads: CASSWGLAGRRYEQYF. The bases read TGCGCCAGCAGCTGGGGACTAGCGGGAAGGCGGTACGAGCAGTACTTC.